This TCR beta chain stems from a study of beta chain features in type 1 diabetes. The study, taken as a whole, reports: Moderately but significantly shorter TCRB CDR3s were found in Type 1 diabetes patients in all four CD4+ subsets.

Turning to this clone: Antigen: not known.

V dropped 1 base and J dropped 5 bases, with 20 bases sitting between them. This CDR3 contains 17 residues. CDR1 LNHNV and CDR2 YYDKDF come from the germline V gene (reference sequence). Expressed TCRB transcripts were sequenced because the entire RNA isolate underwent reverse transcription. Sequenced by immunoSEQ multiplex PCR; TCRdb stores in-frame clones only, minus some. In the table there are approximately 150,000 clones, about 9.8% of which are singletons. Sorted populations all exceeded 95% purity. The chain has TRBV15 and TRBJ1-1, with a weak D call TRBD1 (5 bases). The TCR originated in a woman aged 18-29 years in good health. Sequencing input: central memory CD4+ T cells from blood. CDR3 region: CATSRVTGSSDKTEAFF. In nucleotides, the CDR3 is TGTGCCACCAGCAGAGTGACCGGGTCCTCGGACAAGACTGAAGCTTTCTTT.